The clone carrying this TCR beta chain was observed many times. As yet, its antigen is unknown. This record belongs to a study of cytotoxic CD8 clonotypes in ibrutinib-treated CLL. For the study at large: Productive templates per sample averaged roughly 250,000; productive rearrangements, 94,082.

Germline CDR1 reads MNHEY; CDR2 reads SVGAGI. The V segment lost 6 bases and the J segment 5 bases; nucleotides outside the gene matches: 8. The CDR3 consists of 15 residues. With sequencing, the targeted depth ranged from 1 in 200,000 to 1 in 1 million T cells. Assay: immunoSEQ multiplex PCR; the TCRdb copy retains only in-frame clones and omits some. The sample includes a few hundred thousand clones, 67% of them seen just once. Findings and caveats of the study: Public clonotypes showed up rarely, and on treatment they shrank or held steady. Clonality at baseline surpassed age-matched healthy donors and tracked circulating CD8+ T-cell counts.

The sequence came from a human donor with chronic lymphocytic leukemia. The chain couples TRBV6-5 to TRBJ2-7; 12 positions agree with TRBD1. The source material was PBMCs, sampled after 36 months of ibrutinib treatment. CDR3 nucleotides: TGTGCCAGCAGCCGACCCGGGACAGGGGGCAACGAGCAGTACTTC. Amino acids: CASSRPGTGGNEQYF.